This TCR beta chain originates from a study of blood T cell repertoires in COVID-19. Looking at the study overall: Collection of acute and convalescent COVID-19 samples took place in the United States, Italy and Spain. PBMCs, B-cell-depleted T cells, or T cells were the source of the cDNA or gDNA that made up the material.

From germline, CDR1 is LNHDA and CDR2 SQIVND (reference sequence). Trimming removed 4 bases from V and 4 bases from J; junction bases left unmatched: 7. This CDR3 spans 16 amino acids. Authors' methods: It was from reference gene primer amplification that nucleated cell counts were estimated. Method: immunoSEQ multiplex PCR; TCRdb's copy keeps in-frame clones and lacks some. D and trimming were read from the DNA, whereas the V and J calls and clone size are those reported in that table. The table records a few hundred thousand clones, nearly 90% of them present only once. Material for sequencing was peripheral blood. This clonotype was obtained from a young woman who had recovered from COVID-19. The chain has TRBV19 and TRBJ2-3; 11 bases match TRBD2. As DNA, the CDR3 is TGTGCCAGTAGTACTCTACTAGCGGGAGAATCAGATACGCAGTATTTT. Translating gives CASSTLLAGESDTQYF. The full variable domain, completed using reference TRBV19 and TRBJ2-3, is DGGITQSPKYLFRKEGQNVTLSCEQNLNHDAMYWYRQDPGQGLRLIYYSQIVNDFQKGDIAEGYSVSREKKESFPLTVTSAQKNPTAFYLCASSTLLAGESDTQYFGPGTRLTVL.